The clone carrying this TCR beta chain came up a few times. The antigen remains unidentified. The CDR3 consists of 15 residues. V shed 5 bases and J 2 bases; nucleotides not matched to a gene: 7. Germline values: CDR1 LGHNT, CDR2 FRNRAP. These data come from a study of T cells in localized non-small cell lung cancer. General study points: Turning up in adjacent lung were a median approximately 60 of the top 100 tumor clones. Uninvolved adjacent lung, not tumor, had the highest T cell clonality.

Clones were read by immunoSEQ multiplex PCR, and TCRdb kept only the in-frame ones, dropping some. The sample includes approximately 4,200 clones, about 31% of them seen just once. This material consisted of lung tumor tissue, taken before any cancer treatment. The TCR comes from a male donor at least 60 years old with stage III lung adenocarcinoma. The chain joins TRBV12-5 to TRBJ2-3; 7 bases are a match to TRBD2. In nucleotides, the CDR3 is TGTGCTAGTGGTGGGGGGGTATTCATCACAGATACGCAGTATTTT. It yields the protein CASGGGVFITDTQYF.